The 32 T cell receptor beta chains listed next were all sequenced from one sample in a study of T-cell memory formation after mild COVID-19. TCRdb recomputed calls from the 5' RACE reads with MiXCR, one row per CDR3 protein. The table has over 55,000 distinct CDR3 sequences, roughly an eighth seen once. Sequencing was carried out using PBMCs or a T cell subset sorted from them (not recorded which). These receptors originate from a man aged 18 to 29 who had mild COVID-19 (a few samples of this study predate the infection). Cell type and time point are not known.

The chain recombines TRBV7-2 with TRBJ2-1; D is perhaps TRBD1 or TRBD2 (5 bases each). CDR1 is SGHTA and CDR2 is FQGNSA in the germline V gene. The V and J ends lost 4 bases and 6 bases respectively, with 10 bases between them. The CDR3 covers 13 residues. The CDR3 is CASSSDGANEQFF. In DNA form, the CDR3 reads TGTGCCAGCAGCTCCGACGGGGCCAATGAGCAGTTCTTC.

This clonotype came up a few times. J is TRBJ1-5 and V is TRBV7-2, with 7 bases fitting TRBD1. V lost 5 bases to trimming and J lost 5 bases; unmatched junction nucleotides: 12. Looked up from germline, CDR1 is SGHTA and CDR2 is FQGNSA. The CDR3 has 16 amino acids. The CDR3 loop is CASSLQAGGGDQPQHF. Written as DNA, the CDR3 is TGTGCCAGCAGCCTCCAGGCAGGGGGTGGGGATCAGCCCCAGCATTTT.

CDR3 protein: CASSETSSNTGELFF. In nucleotides, the CDR3 is TGTGCCAGCAGCGAGACTAGCAGTAACACCGGGGAGCTGTTTTTT. The chain has TRBV7-9 and TRBJ2-2; 7 bases align to TRBD2. Trimming removed 5 bases from V and 2 bases from J; junction bases left unmatched: 5. The CDR3 contains 15 residues. CDR1 is SEHNR, CDR2 FQNEAQ, per germline (reference sequence).

CDR3 in amino acids: CASSQDRAANSPLHF. The CDR3 DNA is TGCGCCAGCAGCCAAGACCGGGCAGCTAATTCACCCCTCCACTTT. This chain connects TRBV4-3 to TRBJ1-6; no reliable D call. The CDR3 consists of 15 residues. Trimming took off 0 bases at V and 6 bases at J, with 9 bases between the two ends. In germline, CDR1 is LGHNA, CDR2 YSLEER.

In this sample, this clonotype turned up many times. The J gene is TRBJ2-1, the V gene TRBV7-9; D is unresolved. From germline, CDR1 is SEHNR and CDR2 FQNEAQ (reference sequence). The germline V and J ends were trimmed by 5 bases and 3 bases, with 5 bases remaining between them. This CDR3 comprises 12 residues. CDR3 nucleotides: TGTGCCAGCAGCCAGGTCTACAATGAGCAGTTCTTC. It specifies CASSQVYNEQFF.

This clonotype was seen at least ten times. The chain employs TRBV28 and TRBJ2-7; D is possibly TRBD2 (6 bases). The CDR3 sequence is 14 residues long. From germline, CDR1 is MDHEN and CDR2 SYDVKM. V lost 5 bases to trimming and J lost 5 bases, with 16 bases between them. As DNA, the CDR3 is TGTGCCAGCAGTGCTCCAGGGAGGACCCACGAGCAGTACGTC. The encoded protein is CASSAPGRTHEQYV.

The chain uses TRBV5-1 and TRBJ2-2; 9 bases are shared with TRBD2. CDR1 is SGHRS and CDR2 is YFSETQ in the germline V gene. This CDR3 comprises 18 residues. Germline trimming cut 4 bases from V and 0 bases from J; bases unmatched to any gene: 10. This CDR3 reads CASSVTSGWATNTGELFF. CDR3 sequence (DNA): TGCGCCAGCAGCGTAACTAGCGGGTGGGCAACGAACACCGGGGAGCTGTTTTTT.

This clonotype has only a few counts. The rearrangement joins TRBV7-9 to TRBJ1-3, with D unclear. The CDR3 has 14 amino acids. The germline gives CDR1 SEHNR, CDR2 FQNEAQ (reference sequence). V lost 7 bases, J lost 0 bases, and 10 bases lay in between. CDR3 DNA: TGTGCCAGCAAAGGAGCTAGCTCTGGAAACACCATATATTTT. It specifies CASKGASSGNTIYF.

This clonotype was recorded a few times. The chain carries TRBV20-1 and TRBJ2-7; D is undetermined. CDR1 is DFQATT, CDR2 SNEGSKA, per germline (reference sequence). V was clipped by 5 bases and J by 6 bases, with 8 bases between them. The CDR3 runs 10 residues. CDR3: CSALGSEQYF. The CDR3 nucleotides are TGCAGTGCTTTGGGGTCCGAGCAGTACTTC.

This clonotype was observed a handful of times. For the CDR3, the DNA is TGCAGTGCTAGCAGAAGCTCCTACGAGCAGTACTTC. It codes for CSASRSSYEQYF. The chain couples TRBV20-1 to TRBJ2-7; D gene uncertain. The germline V gene has CDR1 DFQATT and CDR2 SNEGSKA (reference sequence). The CDR3 covers 12 residues. Deletions cut 3 bases from V and 0 bases from J, with 6 bases between.

This clonotype occurred a few times. DNA of the CDR3: TGTGCCAGCAGTTACTCCCCCGCCGGACCTAATCAGCCCCAGCATTTT. It translates to CASSYSPAGPNQPQHF. The chain links TRBV6-5 to TRBJ1-5; D not resolved. The CDR3 sequence is 16 residues long. Trimming pared 0 bases from V and 4 bases from J, leaving 13 bases between. Per the germline V gene, CDR1 is MNHEY and CDR2 is SVGAGI.

This clonotype was recorded only once. The chain links TRBV6-2 or TRBV6-3 to TRBJ1-1; D call uncertain. Per germline, CDR1 MNHEY and CDR2 SVGEGT. Trimming shortened V by 7 bases and J by 2 bases, and 14 bases separated the two germline ends. This CDR3 is 14 amino acids long. CDR3: CASINNEVNTEAFF. In DNA, the CDR3 is TGTGCCAGCATAAATAATGAGGTCAACACTGAAGCTTTCTTT.

This clonotype was seen ten or more times. The chain carries TRBV20-1 and TRBJ2-7; TRBD2 matches 7 bases. V gave up 0 bases and J gave up 3 bases; unmatched junction bases: 5. The germline gives CDR1 DFQATT, CDR2 SNEGSKA (reference sequence). This CDR3 comprises 14 residues. The DNA of the CDR3 is TGCAGTGCTAGAGATCGTGGGGGGGGCTACGAGCAGTACTTC. Protein: CSARDRGGGYEQYF.

This clonotype was detected many times. V gene TRBV12-3 or TRBV12-4 combines with J gene TRBJ1-1; D is uncertain. Trimming stripped 5 bases from V and 5 bases from J, with 6 bases between. The length of the CDR3 is 11 residues. CDR3 DNA: TGTGCCAGCAGTGGGGTTACTGAAGCTTTCTTT. Its translation: CASSGVTEAFF.

This clonotype was seen only a few times. The chain joins TRBV18 to TRBJ1-2, with D possibly matching TRBD1 (6 bases). Per the germline V gene, CDR1 is KGHSH and CDR2 is LQKENI. The CDR3 contains 13 residues. The V and J ends lost 6 bases and 6 bases respectively, with 14 bases between them. The DNA of the CDR3 is TGTGCCAGCTCCCCAAGGCCAGGGGATGGCTACACCTTC. Translation gives CASSPRPGDGYTF.

The chain links TRBV7-2 to TRBJ2-1; D perhaps matches TRBD1 (6 bases). The CDR3 is 11 amino acids. V dropped 11 bases and J dropped 4 bases, with 9 bases sitting between them. The germline V gene has CDR1 SGHTA and CDR2 FQGNSA. This CDR3 is CAYRVYNEQFF. As DNA, the CDR3 is TGTGCCTACAGGGTATACAATGAGCAGTTCTTC.

Many counts were recorded for this clonotype. The chain joins TRBV5-1 to TRBJ2-1; D is possibly TRBD1 (5 bases). CDR3 length: 15 amino acids. Trimming pared 5 bases from V and 7 bases from J, leaving 19 bases between. Germline CDR1 reads SGHRS; CDR2 reads YFSETQ. The CDR3 DNA reads as TGCGCCAGCAGTCATCGACCTGACTGGACAAATGAGCAGTTCTTC. Encoded protein: CASSHRPDWTNEQFF.

This clonotype came up many times. V usage is TRBV19 and J usage is TRBJ2-7; D remains ambiguous. V lost 5 bases to trimming and J lost 1 base, with 6 bases between them. The CDR3 sequence is 12 residues long. In germline, CDR1 is LNHDA, CDR2 SQIVND (reference sequence). The DNA for the CDR3 is TGTGCCAGTAGTTCCGGTTCCTACGAGCAGTACTTC. Amino acid sequence: CASSSGSYEQYF.

The chain carries TRBV7-3 and TRBJ2-7; 13 bases match TRBD2. J gave up 4 bases and V 3 bases, and 12 bases lay outside the gene matches. CDR3 length: 18 amino acids. Germline CDR1 SGHTA, CDR2 FQGTGA. In DNA, the CDR3 is TGTGCCAGCAGCTTTCGCCTCGGGACTAGCGGGGCGACTTACGAGCAGTACGTC. Translating it yields CASSFRLGTSGATYEQYV.

The V and J genes are TRBV6-4 and TRBJ2-2; 8 bases fit TRBD1. The germline CDR1 and CDR2 sequences are MRHNA and SNTAGT. The CDR3 spans 17 residues. Trimming took 0 bases from V and 0 from J; bases not matched to a gene: 3. CDR3 residues: CASSDSSGGANTGELFF. The CDR3 region has the DNA TGTGCCAGCAGTGACTCATCAGGGGGCGCGAACACCGGGGAGCTGTTTTTT.

This clonotype was picked up many times. This chain joins TRBV7-6 and TRBJ2-2; a weak D match, TRBD1 (6 bases). Germline-derived CDR1 and CDR2 are SGHVS and FNYEAQ. Trimming took 3 bases from V and 4 from J, leaving 18 bases between them. The CDR3 consists of 17 residues. The CDR3 loop is CASSLARAGEFTGELFF. CDR3 coding DNA: TGTGCCAGCAGCTTGGCTCGGGCAGGGGAGTTCACCGGGGAGCTGTTTTTT.

This rearrangement joins TRBV6-1 to TRBJ2-7; D is unclear. This CDR3 region has 13 residues. V dropped 1 base and J dropped 3 bases, with 7 bases sitting between them. Germline values: CDR1 MNHNS, CDR2 SASEGT. CDR3 residues: CASSEGDLYEQYF. CDR3 bases: TGTGCCAGCAGTGAAGGAGACCTCTACGAGCAGTACTTC.

V and J are TRBV28 and TRBJ1-4; 7 nucleotides align to TRBD1. CDR1 and CDR2 (germline): MDHEN, SYDVKM. The CDR3 sequence is 16 residues long. J was trimmed by 0 bases and V by 0 bases; bases with no gene match: 1. CDR3 nucleotides: TGTGCCAGCAGTTTATGGGGGACAGCAACTAATGAAAAACTGTTTTTT. Encoded protein: CASSLWGTATNEKLFF. The variable domain in full, completed from reference TRBV28 and TRBJ1-4, reads DVKVTQSSRYLVKRTGEKVFLECVQDMDHENMFWYRQDPGLGLRLIYFSYDVKMKEKGDIPEGYSVSREKKERFSLILESASTNQTSMYLCASSLWGTATNEKLFFGSGTQLSVL.

This sequence joins TRBV6-1 and TRBJ2-7; the match to TRBD1 covers 8 bases. J was trimmed by 6 bases and V by 4 bases; bases with no gene match: 5. The germline gives CDR1 MNHNS, CDR2 SASEGT. The CDR3 spans 13 residues. The CDR3 here is CASSGQGMGEQYV. In nucleotides, the CDR3 is TGTGCCAGCAGTGGACAGGGGATGGGCGAGCAGTACGTC.

This chain joins TRBV6-6 and TRBJ1-5, with 7 bases matching TRBD1. The V segment lost 7 bases and the J segment 2 bases; nucleotides outside the gene matches: 8. In germline, CDR1 is MNHNY, CDR2 SVGAGI (reference sequence). The CDR3 is made up of 15 amino acids. CDR3 sequence (DNA): TGTGCCAGCACTTTACAAGGGGGCGGCAATCAGCCCCAGCATTTT. As protein: CASTLQGGGNQPQHF.

This clonotype was found many times. The chain uses TRBV6-1 and TRBJ2-4; D possibly matches TRBD1 or TRBD2 (5 bases each). The CDR3 spans 17 residues. Trimming took off 4 bases at V and 0 bases at J, with 16 bases between the two ends. Per the germline V gene, CDR1 is MNHNS and CDR2 is SASEGT. The DNA of the CDR3 is TGTGCCAGCAGTGGCGCTGTCCGGGGCCTAGCCAAAAACATTCAGTACTTC. Protein product: CASSGAVRGLAKNIQYF.

This sequence joins TRBV18 and TRBJ1-6; 8 bases line up with TRBD1. Trimming cost V 2 bases and J 7 bases; bases outside gene matches: 4. Germline V gene lookup returns CDR1 KGHSH and CDR2 LQKENI. The CDR3 is 15 residues long. CDR3 nucleotides: TGTGCCAGCTCACCAGGGGGACAGGAAAATTCACCCCTCCACTTT. Protein product: CASSPGGQENSPLHF.

This clonotype has ten or more counts. The rearrangement uses TRBV6-6 and TRBJ2-7; unclear D gene. This CDR3 spans 13 amino acids. CDR1 is MNHNY, CDR2 SVGAGI, per germline (reference sequence). V lost 4 bases and J lost 8, with 15 bases in between. The CDR3 DNA follows: TGTGCCAGCAGTTCAGGTGGTGTCCCGAAGCAGTACGTC. Amino acids: CASSSGGVPKQYV.

There are many counts of this clonotype. The rearrangement joins TRBV7-6 to TRBJ1-1; 7 bases agree with TRBD1. The CDR3 is 13 amino acids. Trimming removed 5 bases from V and 3 bases from J; junction bases left unmatched: 3. Germline lookup yields CDR1 SGHVS and CDR2 FNYEAQ. The CDR3 protein is CASSPQGYTEAFF. CDR3 sequence (DNA): TGTGCCAGCAGCCCACAGGGGTACACTGAAGCTTTCTTT.

This clonotype has a count of ten or more. This chain uses TRBV4-1 with TRBJ2-4; no clear D. Germline V gene data show CDR1 as MGHRA and CDR2 as YSYEKL. The CDR3 extends over 15 amino acids. V gave up 1 base and J gave up 0 bases, with 7 bases separating them. CDR3 sequence reads: CASSQVYVAKNIQYF. The CDR3 nucleotides read TGCGCCAGCAGCCAAGTCTATGTAGCCAAAAACATTCAGTACTTC.

The chain couples TRBV7-9 to TRBJ2-3, with D tentatively TRBD1 or TRBD2 (5 bases each). The CDR3 length is 13 residues. Per the germline V gene, CDR1 is SEHNR and CDR2 is FQNEAQ (reference sequence). The CDR3 nucleotides are TGTGCGGGACGACCGGGGTCCACAGATACGCAGTATTTT. It specifies CAGRPGSTDTQYF.

This clonotype was seen just once. The chain combines TRBV30 with TRBJ1-1; TRBD1 is a possible D gene (5 bases). The CDR3 extends over 13 amino acids. Germline-derived CDR1 and CDR2 are GTSNPN and SVGIG (reference sequence). V was trimmed by 8 bases and J by 0 bases, leaving 13 bases between them. In nucleotides, the CDR3 is TGTGCCGGGGACCGAGAAATGAACACTGAAGCTTTCTTT. This codes for CAGDREMNTEAFF.